This record covers a single T cell receptor beta chain. One end of the junction fails to match germline, which may point to a read error. The entry originates in a study of molecular identifiers for immune sequencing clone quantification. In germline, CDR1 is MNHEY, CDR2 SVGAGI. This CDR3 is built from 15 residues. Sorting isolated naive CD8 T cells as CD8+CD4-CCR7+CD45RA+ events. The bulk TCR libraries were made with methods described before and with listed TCR primers. A single record per CDR3 protein comes from TCRdb applying MiXCR to the PCR reads. The sample holds tens of thousands of distinct CDR3 sequences, about a third seen once.

The receptor was isolated from a human donor in good health. Some libraries in this study had Jurkat cell RNA spiked in. The chain is built from TRBV6-5 and TRBJ1-4, with D possibly TRBD1 on 5 matching bases. Sequenced: naive CD8+ T cells from blood, with Jurkat cell RNA spiked in. This sample's subset: FACS-sorted CD8+CD4-CCR7+CD45RA+ naive T cells. The CDR3 nucleotides read TGTGCCAGCAGTAACTCTACAGGATGGGCAAAGGAACTGTTTTTT. Amino acids: CASSNSTGWAKELFF.